The rows below give T cell receptor beta chains drawn from one sample of a study of blood T cell repertoires in COVID-19. The data were produced by immunoSEQ multiplex PCR, yet TCRdb's version contains in-frame clones alone and is incomplete. Of 120,000 or so clones in the sample, around 90% were seen once. The sample consisted of peripheral blood. These receptors originate from a human donor in a cohort sampled during active COVID-19. Both conserved end residues are part of each CDR3. The D gene is left open where the match is weak. The size field is filled for only some rows; it gives once, few, many or a size class.

v_gene: TRBV13; d_gene: TRBD1; abundance: -; j_gene: TRBJ2-1; CDR3nt: TGTGCCAGCAGCTTAGGCCAGGACAGGGGAGCGCAGTTCTTC; CDR3aa: CASSLGQDRGAQFF
v_gene: TRBV6-5; d_gene: -; abundance: -; j_gene: TRBJ1-1; CDR3nt: TGTGCCAGCAGGTTGCCCGGGAACACTGAAGCTTTCTTT; CDR3aa: CASRLPGNTEAFF
v_gene: TRBV7-3; d_gene: TRBD1; abundance: -; j_gene: TRBJ1-2; CDR3nt: TGTGCCAGCAGCCGGACCGGGACAGGGGATGGCTACACCTTC; CDR3aa: CASSRTGTGDGYTF
v_gene: TRBV5-6; d_gene: TRBD1; abundance: -; j_gene: TRBJ2-3; CDR3nt: TGTGCCAGCAGCTTTAGGACAGGGGGCGCGAATACGCAGTATTTT; CDR3aa: CASSFRTGGANTQYF
v_gene: TRBV28; d_gene: TRBD1; abundance: -; j_gene: TRBJ2-7; CDR3nt: TGTGCCATAACCGGGACAGGGGGGCGCGAGCAGTACTTC; CDR3aa: CAITGTGGREQYF
v_gene: TRBV28; d_gene: -; abundance: -; j_gene: TRBJ2-7; CDR3nt: TGTGCCAGCAGTCGATCAGGCTACGAGCAGTACTTC; CDR3aa: CASSRSGYEQYF
v_gene: TRBV10-2; d_gene: -; abundance: -; j_gene: TRBJ1-1; CDR3nt: TGCGCCTCGAGGGATGTGACTGAAGCTTTCTTT; CDR3aa: CASRDVTEAFF
v_gene: TRBV18; d_gene: -; abundance: -; j_gene: TRBJ1-4; CDR3nt: TGTGCCAGCTCACTCCAGACAACTAATGAAAAACTGTTTTTT; CDR3aa: CASSLQTTNEKLFF
v_gene: TRBV9; d_gene: TRBD1; abundance: -; j_gene: TRBJ2-2; CDR3nt: TGTGCCAGCAGCGCGCGGGACAGGATCTTCACCGGGGAGCTGTTTTTT; CDR3aa: CASSARDRIFTGELFF
v_gene: TRBV7-2; d_gene: TRBD1; abundance: -; j_gene: TRBJ2-7; CDR3nt: TGTGCCAGCAGCTCTTGGGCCGGGACAGGGGCTTACGAGCAGTACTTC; CDR3aa: CASSSWAGTGAYEQYF
v_gene: TRBV5-1; d_gene: -; abundance: -; j_gene: TRBJ1-2; CDR3nt: TGCGCCAGCAGCCCGACGTACAGGGCCATAACTTATGGCTACACCTTC; CDR3aa: CASSPTYRAITYGYTF
v_gene: TRBV6-6; d_gene: -; abundance: -; j_gene: TRBJ2-7; CDR3nt: TGTGCCAGCAGCCGCCGGACAGCAGACTACGAGCAGTACTTC; CDR3aa: CASSRRTADYEQYF
v_gene: TRBV6-5; d_gene: -; abundance: -; j_gene: TRBJ2-3; CDR3nt: TGTGCCAGCAGTTACTTCCGACAGAGCACAGATACGCAGTATTTT; CDR3aa: CASSYFRQSTDTQYF
v_gene: TRBV28; d_gene: TRBD1; abundance: once; j_gene: TRBJ1-1; CDR3nt: TGTGCCAGCAGTCCAGGGGGAGGTAACACTGAAGCTTTCTTT; CDR3aa: CASSPGGGNTEAFF
v_gene: TRBV7-8; d_gene: -; abundance: -; j_gene: TRBJ2-2; CDR3nt: TGTGCCAGCAGCTTAGCGCGTCGGGGGAACACCGGGGAGCTGTTTTTT; CDR3aa: CASSLARRGNTGELFF
v_gene: TRBV30; d_gene: TRBD2; abundance: -; j_gene: TRBJ2-3; CDR3nt: TGTGCCTGGAGTCCACTTAGCGGGAGAACAGATACGCAGTATTTT; CDR3aa: CAWSPLSGRTDTQYF
v_gene: TRBV19; d_gene: TRBD1; abundance: -; j_gene: TRBJ1-1; CDR3nt: TGTGCCAGTAGTATAAAACAGGGGCACTCTGAAGCTTTCTTT; CDR3aa: CASSIKQGHSEAFF
v_gene: TRBV5-4; d_gene: -; abundance: -; j_gene: TRBJ1-3; CDR3nt: TGTGCCAGCAGCGGGACGGATAGGGGGGGAAACACCATATATTTT; CDR3aa: CASSGTDRGGNTIYF
v_gene: TRBV19; d_gene: TRBD2; abundance: -; j_gene: TRBJ2-7; CDR3nt: TGTGCCAGTAGCCAACCGGGAGGGGTGGCCTACGAGCAGTACTTC; CDR3aa: CASSQPGGVAYEQYF
v_gene: TRBV3-1/TRBV3-2; d_gene: TRBD2; abundance: -; j_gene: TRBJ2-2; CDR3nt: TGTGCCAGCAGCCAAGGGCGGACTAGCGGGATCACCGGGGAGCTGTTTTTT; CDR3aa: CASSQGRTSGITGELFF
v_gene: TRBV27; d_gene: -; abundance: -; j_gene: TRBJ1-5; CDR3nt: TGTGCCAGCAGTTTATCGGGGGCGAGTGGTCAGCCCCAGCATTTT; CDR3aa: CASSLSGASGQPQHF
v_gene: TRBV27; d_gene: TRBD2; abundance: -; j_gene: TRBJ2-7; CDR3nt: TGTGCCAGCCAAGGGTGGACTAGCGGGAGACTGTCTTCCTACGAGCAGTACTTC; CDR3aa: CASQGWTSGRLSSYEQYF
v_gene: TRBV6-5; d_gene: TRBD1; abundance: -; j_gene: TRBJ2-6; CDR3nt: TGTGCCAGCAGTTACGGCAGGGGGACTGGGGCCAACGTCCTGACTTTC; CDR3aa: CASSYGRGTGANVLTF
v_gene: TRBV6-5; d_gene: -; abundance: -; j_gene: TRBJ1-2; CDR3nt: TGTGCCAGCAGCGTGAGCCACAGGGCAAACTATGGCTACACCTTC; CDR3aa: CASSVSHRANYGYTF
v_gene: TRBV6-5; d_gene: TRBD2; abundance: -; j_gene: TRBJ2-2; CDR3nt: TGTGCCAGCAGTTACTCCGGGACTAGCACCACCGGGGAGCTGTTTTTT; CDR3aa: CASSYSGTSTTGELFF
v_gene: TRBV7-9; d_gene: -; abundance: -; j_gene: TRBJ2-7; CDR3nt: TGTGCCAGCAGCCACGGGACCGGGAGCGAGCAGTACTTC; CDR3aa: CASSHGTGSEQYF
v_gene: TRBV30; d_gene: TRBD1; abundance: once; j_gene: TRBJ1-4; CDR3nt: TGTGCCGGAACCGGGACAGATAATGAAAAACTGTTTTTT; CDR3aa: CAGTGTDNEKLFF
v_gene: TRBV11-2; d_gene: TRBD1; abundance: -; j_gene: TRBJ2-7; CDR3nt: TGTGCCAGCAGCCAGGCAGGGACAGGGGGTAGCGAGCAGTACTTC; CDR3aa: CASSQAGTGGSEQYF
v_gene: TRBV18; d_gene: -; abundance: -; j_gene: TRBJ1-6; CDR3nt: TGTGCCAGCTCAGCGAAGGAAGGGAGACGAGACTATAATTCACCCCTCCACTTT; CDR3aa: CASSAKEGRRDYNSPLHF
v_gene: TRBV5-1; d_gene: -; abundance: -; j_gene: TRBJ2-1; CDR3nt: TGCGCCAGCAGCCAGGGCCGGGGGGAGCAGTTCTTC; CDR3aa: CASSQGRGEQFF
v_gene: TRBV19; d_gene: -; abundance: -; j_gene: TRBJ2-5; CDR3nt: TGTGCCAGTAGTATAACCGGGACTGTCGGGGAGACCCAGTACTTC; CDR3aa: CASSITGTVGETQYF
v_gene: TRBV28; d_gene: TRBD2; abundance: -; j_gene: TRBJ2-3; CDR3nt: TGTGCCAGCAGGCTAGCGGTACCCACAGATACGCAGTATTTT; CDR3aa: CASRLAVPTDTQYF
v_gene: TRBV7-2; d_gene: -; abundance: once; j_gene: TRBJ1-5; CDR3nt: TGTGCCAGCAGCTTAACGGGAAATCAGCCCCAGCATTTT; CDR3aa: CASSLTGNQPQHF
v_gene: TRBV6-2/TRBV6-3; d_gene: TRBD1; abundance: -; j_gene: TRBJ2-2; CDR3nt: TGTGCCAGCAGTTACGGGACAGGGATGATTGGGGAGCTGTTTTTT; CDR3aa: CASSYGTGMIGELFF
v_gene: TRBV5-1; d_gene: TRBD1; abundance: once; j_gene: TRBJ2-1; CDR3nt: TGCGCCAGCAGCGGGGACAGGCGGCTTGTATACAATGAGCAGTTCTTC; CDR3aa: CASSGDRRLVYNEQFF
v_gene: TRBV9; d_gene: -; abundance: -; j_gene: TRBJ1-2; CDR3nt: TGTGCCAGCAGCGAAGGGCGGGGTTCTAACTATGGCTACACCTTC; CDR3aa: CASSEGRGSNYGYTF
v_gene: TRBV7-3; d_gene: TRBD2; abundance: -; j_gene: TRBJ2-1; CDR3nt: TGTGCCAGCAGCCCAAGCTGGACTAGCGGGAGGCCCGATGAGCAGTTCTTC; CDR3aa: CASSPSWTSGRPDEQFF
v_gene: TRBV7-6; d_gene: TRBD1; abundance: once; j_gene: TRBJ2-2; CDR3nt: TGTGCCAGCAGCCCGAGACAGGGGACCGGGGAGCTGTTTTTT; CDR3aa: CASSPRQGTGELFF
v_gene: TRBV4-2; d_gene: -; abundance: -; j_gene: TRBJ2-1; CDR3nt: TGTGCCAGCAGCCCTAGACCGGGGGGCTCCTCCTACAATGAGCAGTTCTTC; CDR3aa: CASSPRPGGSSYNEQFF
v_gene: TRBV18; d_gene: -; abundance: -; j_gene: TRBJ2-2; CDR3nt: TGTGCCAGCACGACCGGCCCTGGGCCTAACACCGGGGAGCTGTTTTTT; CDR3aa: CASTTGPGPNTGELFF
v_gene: TRBV6-5; d_gene: -; abundance: once; j_gene: TRBJ1-1; CDR3nt: TGTGCCAGCAGTTACCTACCGACAGTGAACACTGAAGCTTTCTTT; CDR3aa: CASSYLPTVNTEAFF
v_gene: TRBV3-1/TRBV3-2; d_gene: TRBD2; abundance: -; j_gene: TRBJ2-3; CDR3nt: TGTGCCAGCAGCCAAGAACCCCGGGAGGCAGATACGCAGTATTTT; CDR3aa: CASSQEPREADTQYF
v_gene: TRBV7-8; d_gene: -; abundance: -; j_gene: TRBJ1-4; CDR3nt: TGTGCCAGCAGCCGTGGGGGGACAACTAATGAAAAACTGTTTTTT; CDR3aa: CASSRGGTTNEKLFF
v_gene: TRBV27; d_gene: -; abundance: -; j_gene: TRBJ1-5; CDR3nt: TGTGCCAGCAGTCTACTAAATCAGCCCCAGCATTTT; CDR3aa: CASSLLNQPQHF
v_gene: TRBV28; d_gene: -; abundance: -; j_gene: TRBJ2-7; CDR3nt: TGTGCCAGCAGTTTTTGGGGGCTACGGGAGCAGTACTTC; CDR3aa: CASSFWGLREQYF
v_gene: TRBV6-6; d_gene: TRBD2; abundance: -; j_gene: TRBJ2-1; CDR3nt: TGTGCCAGCAGCCTAGCGGGAGGGCCACACAATGAGCAGTTCTTC; CDR3aa: CASSLAGGPHNEQFF